The 18 T cell receptor beta chains below all came from one sample that was sequenced in a study of blood T cell repertoires in COVID-19. TCRdb's table, derived via immunoSEQ multiplex PCR, lists solely in-frame clones and lacks some. The sample lists about 210,000 clones; roughly 82% were seen once. The sample consisted of peripheral blood. These receptors came from a woman aged 40 to 50 with acute or convalescent COVID-19.

This clone was seen only a few times. This chain joins TRBV4-1 and TRBJ2-7; TRBD2 aligns across 8 bases. CDR3 length: 15 residues. V lost 1 base, J lost 6 bases, and 8 bases stayed unmatched. Germline V gives CDR1 MGHRA, CDR2 YSYEKL. The CDR3 reads CASSQVRSGSFEQYF. The CDR3 region has the DNA TGCGCCAGCAGCCAAGTAAGAAGCGGGAGTTTCGAGCAGTACTTC.

The chain couples TRBV9 to TRBJ2-7; D is possibly TRBD1 (6 bases). V lost 0 bases to trimming and J lost 6 bases, with 16 bases between them. Germline V gene lookup returns CDR1 SGDLS and CDR2 YYNGEE. This CDR3 has 15 residues. CDR3 residues: CASSVAGDTFFEQYF. DNA for the CDR3: TGTGCCAGCAGCGTAGCTGGGGACACCTTCTTCGAGCAGTACTTC.

The gene calls are TRBV6-5 and TRBJ2-3; 10 bases are shared with TRBD1. The J segment lost 1 base and the V segment lost 2 bases, leaving 3 bases of the junction unmatched. Looked up from germline, CDR1 is MNHEY and CDR2 is SVGAGI. CDR3 size: 16 residues. The CDR3 reads CASSYAGTGGTDTQYF. CDR3 coding DNA: TGTGCCAGCAGTTACGCCGGGACAGGGGGCACAGATACGCAGTATTTT.

The chain is built from TRBV4-2 and TRBJ2-7, with D possibly TRBD2 on 7 matching bases. Trimming took off 0 bases at V and 7 bases at J, with 13 bases between the two ends. Germline CDR1 is LGHNA and CDR2 is YNFKEQ. There are 14 residues in the CDR3. As DNA, the CDR3 is TGTGCCAGCAGCCAAGATCTCGGGGGGCGGGAGCAGTACTTC. This encodes CASSQDLGGREQYF.

The chain recombines TRBV2 with TRBJ2-2; TRBD1 agrees at 10 bases. Germline V CDR1 and CDR2: SNHLY, FYNNEI. The CDR3 spans 17 residues. V was pared by 1 base and J by 0 bases, with 2 bases of the junction left unmatched. The CDR3, as DNA: TGTGCCAGCAGTGAAGTTGGACAGGGGGCGAACACCGGGGAGCTGTTTTTT. It specifies CASSEVGQGANTGELFF.

The chain has TRBV6-5 and TRBJ2-7, with 8 nucleotides matching TRBD2. J gave up 2 bases and V 4 bases, and 1 base lay outside the gene matches. CDR1 and CDR2 (germline): MNHEY, SVGAGI. The CDR3 has 13 amino acids. CDR3 loop: CASSSGGPYEQYF. The CDR3 DNA reads TGTGCCAGCAGTTCGGGGGGGCCCTACGAGCAGTACTTC.

This chain joins TRBV10-1 and TRBJ2-7, with TRBD1 as a possible D gene (5 bases). The CDR3 covers 15 residues. Trimming cost V 5 bases and J 2 bases, with 16 bases left between them. The germline V gene encodes CDR1 WNHNN and CDR2 SYGVQD (reference sequence). The chain's CDR3 is CASSPGGANTYEQYF. CDR3 sequence (DNA): TGCGCCAGCAGTCCTGGTGGGGCCAACACCTACGAGCAGTACTTC.

V gene TRBV30 combines with J gene TRBJ1-5; a possible D gene is TRBD1 (5 bases). The CDR3 length is 13 residues. Trimming shortened V by 0 bases and J by 6 bases, and 9 bases separated the two germline ends. Germline V CDR1 and CDR2: GTSNPN, SVGIG (reference sequence). As DNA, the CDR3 is TGTGCCTGGAGTGTACAGGAGGGTCAGCCCCAGCATTTT. Translating gives CAWSVQEGQPQHF.

The chain combines TRBV14 with TRBJ1-1; D is uncertain. The CDR3 covers 16 residues. Germline loops: CDR1 SGHDN, CDR2 FVKESK. With 5 bases removed from V and 0 bases from J, the gap between germline ends came to 16 bases. The CDR3 region has the DNA TGTGCCAGCAGCTATACGACGGGTGTTATGAACACTGAAGCTTTCTTT. Its protein is CASSYTTGVMNTEAFF.

A note on this clone: Within the sample, other DNA sequences also encode this same CDR3. This rearrangement joins TRBV30 to TRBJ1-1; D unclear. The V gene lost 4 bases and the J gene lost 0 bases, with 3 bases spanning the gap. CDR1 and CDR2 from the germline V gene are GTSNPN and SVGIG (reference sequence). The CDR3 length is 11 residues. The CDR3 region has the DNA TGTGCCTGGACCGTGAACACTGAAGCTTTCTTT. Its protein product is CAWTVNTEAFF.

This clone turned up a few times. The V call is TRBV6-2 or TRBV6-3, the J call TRBJ2-1; D not resolved. V shed 5 bases and J shed 5 bases, with 4 bases lying between them. Germline values: CDR1 MNHEY, CDR2 SVGEGT. This CDR3 is 11 amino acids long. The CDR3 DNA sequence: TGTGCCAGCAGTCCAGACAATGAGCAGTTCTTC. It is translated as CASSPDNEQFF.

The V call is TRBV2, the J call TRBJ1-1; a possible D gene is TRBD1 (6 bases). The germline CDR1 and CDR2 sequences are SNHLY and FYNNEI. This CDR3 comprises 15 residues. The V end lost 5 bases, the J end lost 3 bases, and 16 bases lay between the germline ends. CDR3 loop: CASSKQTGRDTEAFF. The CDR3 region has the DNA TGTGCCAGCAGTAAACAAACAGGGAGGGACACTGAAGCTTTCTTT.

This chain connects TRBV25-1 to TRBJ1-1; D is undetermined. CDR3 length: 13 residues. Deletions cut 4 bases from V and 0 bases from J, with 6 bases between. Germline V gives CDR1 MGHDK, CDR2 SYGVNS. CDR3 in amino acids: CASSVQLNTEAFF. The CDR3 coding sequence is TGTGCCAGCAGTGTACAGCTGAACACTGAAGCTTTCTTT.

The chain joins TRBV2 to TRBJ1-1; D gene uncertain. Germline V gives CDR1 SNHLY, CDR2 FYNNEI. V shed 11 bases and J shed 0 bases, with 22 bases lying between them. The CDR3 covers 16 residues. Here the CDR3 DNA reads TGTGCCGTCGGGTGGTCGACCCTAACTGTGAACACTGAAGCTTTCTTT. Encoded protein: CAVGWSTLTVNTEAFF.

This clone has a single count. The rearrangement joins TRBV24-1 to TRBJ1-1; D remains unclear. Trimming removed 1 base from V and 0 bases from J, with 8 bases in between. This CDR3 spans 15 amino acids. From germline, CDR1 is KGHDR and CDR2 SFDVKD. In nucleotides, the CDR3 is TGTGCCACCAGTGATTTTGGCAGGTTGAACACTGAAGCTTTCTTT. Its protein product is CATSDFGRLNTEAFF.

The chain links TRBV5-8 to TRBJ2-3, with 9 bases fitting TRBD1. The CDR3 has 15 residues. Germline trimming cut 2 bases from V and 4 bases from J; bases unmatched to any gene: 5. The germline CDR1 and CDR2 sequences are SGHTS and YDEGEE. DNA for the CDR3: TGTGCCAGCAGCTTTCTTACAGGGGGCTCAGATACGCAGTATTTT. Its protein product is CASSFLTGGSDTQYF.

V gene TRBV5-1 combines with J gene TRBJ2-3; 9 nucleotides agree with TRBD2. Germline CDR1 reads SGHRS; CDR2 reads YFSETQ. Losses at the gene ends were 0 bases for V and 0 bases for J; bases not matched to a gene: 8. This CDR3 spans 18 amino acids. DNA of the CDR3: TGCGCCAGCAGCTTGGTTGGTAGCGGGAGCTTAAGCACAGATACGCAGTATTTT. Translation gives CASSLVGSGSLSTDTQYF.

The chain employs TRBV3-1 (or the pseudogene TRBV3-2) and TRBJ2-1; D perhaps matches TRBD2 (5 bases). Germline loops: CDR1 LGHDT, CDR2 YNNKEL (reference sequence). The CDR3 extends over 14 amino acids. V lost 1 base and J 6 bases, leaving 10 bases between the germline ends. The CDR3: CASSQGYAGNEQFF. CDR3 DNA: TGTGCCAGCAGCCAAGGCTACGCGGGCAATGAGCAGTTCTTC.